The T cell receptor beta chain under discussion was sequenced for a study of OX40 agonist ivuxolimab in advanced cancers. On this clone itself: Antigen unknown.

Germline-derived CDR1 and CDR2 are SEHNR and FQNEAQ (reference sequence). J gave up 4 bases and V 1 base, and 5 bases lay outside the gene matches. The CDR3 spans 16 residues. Here immunoSEQ multiplex PCR was the method, and the copy in TCRdb shows in-frame clones only, minus some. This sample has under 85,000 clones, with 80% to 90% found just once. Study outcomes and limitations: Nonresponders, in some cases, also had low normalized T-cell clonal expansion. CD8+ T cells averaged more expanded clones than CD4+.

Sequences were derived from CD4+ or CD8+ T cells sorted from blood, sampled in a trial of the OX40 agonist ivuxolimab. The TCR was taken from an adult with an advanced solid tumor such as melanoma, head and neck, liver or kidney cancer. The chain links TRBV7-9 to TRBJ2-2; 8 nucleotides agree with TRBD2. The DNA for the CDR3 is TGTGCCAGCAGCTTAGTAAGCGGGAGAGGCACCGGGGAGCTGTTTTTT. It specifies CASSLVSGRGTGELFF. Variable domain in full (rest from reference TRBV7-9 and TRBJ2-2): DTGVSQNPRHKITKRGQNVTFRCDPISEHNRLYWYRQTLGQGPEFLTYFQNEAQLEKSRLLSDRFSAERPKGSFSTLEIQRTEQGDSAMYLCASSLVSGRGTGELFFGEGSRLTVL.